Each of the 27 T cell receptor beta chains below was sequenced from the same sample in a study of T cell repertoires in cytomegalovirus infection (dated by TCRdb to the late 2010s). Sequencing was carried out with an Illumina HiSeq 1500. TCRdb trimmed the raw reads at Q25, called clones with MiXCR and kept productive beta chains. Rows with one shared CDR3 protein collapse into an entry with the most common genes and DNA. Recorded for this sample are over 450,000 distinct CDR3 sequences; about 10% of them occurred a single time. The ten largest clonotypes hold about 9.4% of the sample. Sequenced: PBMCs. The receptors shown here come from a human donor in good health (CMV status not recorded). Some clones in this sample may be carry-over from other donors' samples.

This clonotype was counted many times. V and J are TRBV6-6 and TRBJ2-7; 10 bases line up with TRBD1. The germline V gene has CDR1 MNHNY and CDR2 SVGAGI (reference sequence). Germline trimming cut 8 bases from V and 7 bases from J; bases unmatched to any gene: 11. The CDR3 contains 14 residues. The CDR3 DNA reads as TGTGCCAGCGATGGATCGACAGGGGGCGGGGAGCAGTACTTC. It translates to CASDGSTGGGEQYF.

This clonotype was detected many times. V usage is TRBV7-9 and J usage is TRBJ2-1; TRBD2 is a possible D gene (6 bases). Germline loops: CDR1 SEHNR, CDR2 FQNEAQ (reference sequence). The length of the CDR3 is 14 residues. With 3 bases removed from V and 7 bases from J, the gap between germline ends came to 13 bases. Here the CDR3 reads CASSFLASDNEQFF. CDR3 DNA: TGTGCCAGCAGCTTCCTAGCGAGTGATAATGAGCAGTTCTTC.

This clonotype appeared many times. The chain is built from TRBV4-1 and TRBJ1-2, with D uncertain. Germline V gives CDR1 MGHRA, CDR2 YSYEKL. The CDR3 length is 10 residues. The V end lost 4 bases, the J end lost 8 bases, and 5 bases lay between the germline ends. The CDR3 sequence: CASSPEGYTF. The CDR3 nucleotides read TGCGCCAGCAGCCCAGAGGGCTACACCTTC.

This clonotype was found many times. The chain couples TRBV7-2 to TRBJ2-3, with D maybe TRBD2 (5 bases). The CDR3 contains 15 residues. Germline loops: CDR1 SGHTA, CDR2 FQGNSA. The V and J ends lost 2 bases and 2 bases respectively, with 11 bases between them. CDR3 sequence (DNA): TGTGCCAGCAGCTTACAGCGGACCCCCACAGATACGCAGTATTTT. This translates into CASSLQRTPTDTQYF.

V gene TRBV9 combines with J gene TRBJ2-5, with no clear D. The CDR3 is made up of 15 amino acids. CDR1 and CDR2 (germline): SGDLS, YYNGEE. The ends were cut back, 0 bases at V and 2 bases at J, with 11 bases in the middle. The CDR3 is CASSVEGLRQETQYF. In DNA form, the CDR3 reads TGTGCCAGCAGCGTAGAAGGATTACGGCAAGAGACCCAGTACTTC.

This clonotype was counted at least ten times. The chain recombines TRBV4-1 with TRBJ2-2, with TRBD2 identical over 12 bases. CDR1 MGHRA and CDR2 YSYEKL come from the germline V gene. Trimming at V came to 0 bases and at J to 5 bases, leaving 13 bases not matched to a gene. This CDR3 region has 20 residues. The CDR3 is CASSQDLTSGGTSGTGELFF. CDR3 coding DNA: TGCGCCAGCAGCCAAGATCTAACTAGCGGGGGGACGTCGGGTACCGGGGAGCTGTTTTTT.

The table lists this clonotype with a few counts. The chain employs TRBV3-1 and TRBJ2-7; 8 bases align to TRBD1. Trimming took 3 bases from V and 2 from J; bases not matched to a gene: 3. Per germline, CDR1 LGHDT and CDR2 YNNKEL (reference sequence). The CDR3 spans 14 residues. The CDR3 is CASSQPGGPYEQYF. DNA for the CDR3: TGTGCCAGCAGCCAGCCAGGGGGCCCCTACGAGCAGTACTTC.

This clonotype appeared a few times. The chain carries TRBV6-4 and TRBJ2-2, with D perhaps TRBD1 (7 bases). The CDR3 has 15 amino acids. With 7 bases removed from V and 5 bases from J, the gap between germline ends came to 17 bases. Germline V gives CDR1 MRHNA, CDR2 SNTAGT. Written as DNA, the CDR3 is TGTGCCAGCACCCTCGACCAGGGGGGTACCGGGGAGCTGTTTTTT. Protein product: CASTLDQGGTGELFF.

The table lists this clonotype with many counts. CDR3 DNA sequence: TGTGCCAGCAGCTACGGCGGAGGGGGCTATGGCTACACCTTC. Translation gives CASSYGGGGYGYTF. V gene TRBV7-2 combines with J gene TRBJ1-2; possible D gene TRBD1, 6 bases. The V and J ends lost 4 bases and 4 bases respectively, with 13 bases between them. The CDR3 totals 14 residues. The germline V gene has CDR1 SGHTA and CDR2 FQGNSA.

This clonotype was seen at least ten times. The gene calls are TRBV12-3 or TRBV12-4 and TRBJ1-1; possibly TRBD1 for D (6 bases). Trimming stripped 5 bases from V and 0 bases from J, with 13 bases between. There are 15 residues in the CDR3. This chain's CDR3 is CASSRLRGLNTEAFF. The DNA for the CDR3 is TGTGCCAGCAGTCGTCTCCGGGGGCTGAACACTGAAGCTTTCTTT.

This clonotype was detected only a few times. J is TRBJ2-1 and V is TRBV3-1, with a tentative D call TRBD2 (6 bases). V was trimmed by 4 bases and J by 5 bases, leaving 12 bases between them. The CDR3 has 14 amino acids. In germline, CDR1 is LGHDT, CDR2 YNNKEL (reference sequence). CDR3 nucleotide sequence: TGTGCCAGCAGCCGCCTGGGCGGGAACAATGAGCAGTTCTTC. Residues: CASSRLGGNNEQFF.

The gene calls are TRBV3-1 and TRBJ2-3; TRBD2 matches 15 bases. The junction had 10 bases not matched to a gene; V was cut back by 3 bases and J by 0 bases. Germline values: CDR1 LGHDT, CDR2 YNNKEL (reference sequence). The CDR3 covers 20 residues. CDR3 amino acids: CASSHMGLAGGEFSTDTQYF. The CDR3 DNA sequence: TGTGCCAGCAGCCACATGGGACTAGCGGGGGGCGAATTTAGCACAGATACGCAGTATTTT.

This clonotype was seen a few times. The J gene is TRBJ2-2, the V gene TRBV12-3 or TRBV12-4, with D perhaps given as TRBD1 or TRBD2 (6 bases each). V was cut by 7 bases and J by 5 bases, with 17 bases left in between. CDR3 length: 15 amino acids. The CDR3 nucleotides are TGTGCCAGCACCCCCGGGGGCAGGGATACCGGGGAGCTGTTTTTT. This translates into CASTPGGRDTGELFF.

The sample holds many counts of this clonotype. The chain couples TRBV7-9 to TRBJ1-1; tentatively, D is TRBD1 (6 bases). V lost 3 bases to trimming and J lost 3 bases, with 20 bases between them. CDR3 length equals 17 residues. Germline CDR1 is SEHNR and CDR2 is FQNEAQ (reference sequence). CDR3 sequence: CASSFPSNRDPYTEAFF. CDR3 DNA sequence: TGTGCCAGCAGCTTCCCCTCTAACAGGGACCCCTACACTGAAGCTTTCTTT.

This clonotype came up a few times. The J gene is TRBJ1-1, the V gene TRBV29-1; D is perhaps TRBD1 (5 bases). V lost 4 bases to trimming and J lost 6 bases, with 18 bases between them. The CDR3 consists of 14 residues. CDR1 is SQVTM, CDR2 ANQGSEA, per germline. The CDR3, as DNA: TGCAGCGTTGGGGGGTCGGGTTTAGCTTCTGAAGCTTTCTTT. Translating it yields CSVGGSGLASEAFF.

CDR3 in DNA: TGTGCCAGTAGCCGAAGACAGGCTACCAACTATGGCTACACCTTC. The encoded protein is CASSRRQATNYGYTF. V gene TRBV19 combines with J gene TRBJ1-2, with a possible D match to TRBD1 (6 bases). The germline V gene has CDR1 LNHDA and CDR2 SQIVND (reference sequence). V dropped 6 bases and J dropped 2 bases, with 16 bases sitting between them. This CDR3 is built from 15 residues.

This clonotype was seen a few times. The chain employs TRBV28 and TRBJ1-1, with 9 bases aligning to TRBD1. Germline CDR1 reads MDHEN; CDR2 reads SYDVKM. Unmatched junction bases numbered 3, after V lost 3 bases and J lost 4 bases. The CDR3 has 14 residues. Here the CDR3 reads CASSFQTGGTEAFF. The CDR3, as DNA: TGTGCCAGCAGTTTCCAGACAGGGGGCACTGAAGCTTTCTTT.

This clonotype showed up many times. The rearrangement uses TRBV19 and TRBJ2-1, with 9 bases that match TRBD2. V shed 3 bases and J 4 bases; nucleotides not matched to a gene: 7. CDR1 is LNHDA, CDR2 SQIVND, per germline (reference sequence). This CDR3 has 16 amino acids. The CDR3: CASSMREGRTYNEQFF. CDR3 bases: TGTGCCAGTAGTATGCGGGAGGGGAGGACTTACAATGAGCAGTTCTTC.

The chain has TRBV5-1 and TRBJ2-5; no firm D call. Trimming took 0 bases from V and 3 from J, leaving 12 bases between them. CDR1 is SGHRS, CDR2 YFSETQ, per germline. The CDR3 sequence is 15 residues long. CDR3 nucleotides: TGCGCCAGCAGCTTGGAGTCTACCCAAGAAGAGACCCAGTACTTC. It is translated as CASSLESTQEETQYF.

This chain uses TRBV7-9 with TRBJ2-3; 8 nucleotides align to TRBD2. CDR1 and CDR2 (germline): SEHNR, FQNEAQ (reference sequence). This CDR3 contains 17 residues. V shed 7 bases and J 3 bases; nucleotides not matched to a gene: 15. The CDR3 region is CASIPSIGGGLTDTQYF. The CDR3 bases are TGTGCCAGCATACCCAGCATCGGGGGGGGCCTGACAGATACGCAGTATTTT.

The sample holds many counts of this clonotype. V usage is TRBV28 and J usage is TRBJ2-1; 8 bases line up with TRBD2. CDR3 length: 16 amino acids. Unmatched junction bases numbered 12, after V lost 7 bases and J lost 4 bases. The V gene's germline CDR1 is MDHEN and CDR2 SYDVKM. The CDR3 protein is CASTTSQGLEYNEQFF. CDR3 sequence (DNA): TGTGCCAGCACGACGTCTCAGGGACTAGAATACAATGAGCAGTTCTTC.

Ten or more counts support this clonotype. The chain carries TRBV7-8 and TRBJ1-1, with 9 bases lining up with TRBD1. Unmatched junction bases numbered 15, after V lost 5 bases and J lost 5 bases. This CDR3 has 17 residues. Germline V lookup: CDR1 SGHVS, CDR2 FQNEAQ. Written as DNA, the CDR3 is TGTGCCAGCAGCAATGTCCCGGGACAGGGATCGTGGACTGAAGCTTTCTTT. It encodes CASSNVPGQGSWTEAFF.

The chain links TRBV20-1 to TRBJ2-3; the match to TRBD2 covers 11 bases. The CDR3 consists of 17 residues. The germline gives CDR1 DFQATT, CDR2 SNEGSKA (reference sequence). V was pared by 7 bases and J by 2 bases, with 14 bases of the junction left unmatched. This chain's CDR3 is CSVEVTSGTSYTDTQYF. CDR3 sequence (DNA): TGCAGTGTAGAGGTGACTAGCGGGACTTCCTACACAGATACGCAGTATTTT.

In this sample, this clonotype turned up many times. The rearrangement joins TRBV7-6 to TRBJ2-1, with 7 nucleotides matching TRBD2. V shed 1 base and J 4 bases; nucleotides not matched to a gene: 4. The V gene's germline CDR1 is SGHVS and CDR2 FNYEAQ. There are 15 residues in the CDR3. CDR3 residues: CASSLEVGGYNEQFF. In nucleotides, the CDR3 is TGTGCCAGCAGCTTAGAGGTGGGAGGGTACAATGAGCAGTTCTTC.

This clonotype was recorded many times. The rearrangement links TRBV7-8 to TRBJ2-1, with D perhaps matching TRBD1 (7 bases). The CDR3 is made up of 15 amino acids. V lost 7 bases and J lost 7, with 20 bases in between. Germline V gene sequence: CDR1 SGHVS, CDR2 FQNEAQ. DNA of the CDR3: TGTGCCAGCAAAGCCCAGGGGGGCGCCGGGAATGAGCAGTTCTTC. Translation gives CASKAQGGAGNEQFF.

Only a few counts were recorded for this clonotype. This chain joins TRBV27 and TRBJ2-3; possibly TRBD2 for D (5 bases). Trimming took off 5 bases at V and 5 bases at J, with 17 bases between the two ends. Germline CDR1 reads MNHEY; CDR2 reads SMNVEV (reference sequence). This CDR3 has 15 residues. The CDR3 loop is CASSPRGGIGDTQYF. The CDR3 region has the DNA TGTGCCAGCAGTCCCCGGGGTGGAATCGGAGATACGCAGTATTTT.

This clonotype occurred a few times. The gene calls are TRBV2 and TRBJ2-7; the D gene is possibly TRBD2 (7 bases). The V gene lost 8 bases and the J gene lost 9 bases, with 17 bases spanning the gap. The CDR3 loop spans 12 amino acids. Looked up from germline, CDR1 is SNHLY and CDR2 is FYNNEI. This chain's CDR3 is CASGTGGPGQYF. The CDR3 region has the DNA TGTGCCAGCGGGACCGGGGGGCCAGGGCAGTACTTC.